Detailed here is one T cell receptor beta chain. Its target is not known. The data were obtained in a study of T cell responses to AZD1222 COVID-19 vaccine. Study details: Second doses at about 4 or about 12 weeks were pooled. Findings and caveats of the study: In a largely white British group with more females than males, clonal diversity was possibly underestimated.

Using immunoSEQ multiplex PCR, the repertoire was profiled, and TCRdb retains in-frame clones only, with some absent. The top ten clones hold around 8.4% of a sample with under 130,000 clones, more than 70% of them seen once. The CDR3 covers 14 residues. The germline V gene encodes CDR1 MRHNA and CDR2 SNTAGT. With 2 bases removed from V and 10 bases from J, the gap between germline ends came to 12 bases. Specimen: peripheral blood, collected on day 0 of AZD1222 vaccination. V is TRBV6-4 and J is TRBJ1-6; no clear D gene. The source is an adult in good health. The CDR3 spells CASSDVAGRSPLHF. The CDR3 nucleotides are TGTGCCAGCAGTGACGTGGCAGGTCGCTCACCCCTCCACTTT.